Each of the 9 T cell receptor beta chains below was sequenced from the same sample in a study of CD8 T cells in ankylosing spondylitis. TCRdb reprocessed the 5' RACE reads with MiXCR, giving one entry per CDR3 protein. The sample contains hundreds of thousands of distinct CDR3 sequences, roughly 32% of which appear only once. Sequencing was done on a sample of blood, either unsorted or a sorted T cell fraction (not recorded which). The source of these receptors is a male donor with ankylosing spondylitis or in good health (not recorded which).

The chain combines TRBV24-1 with TRBJ2-5, with 8 bases fitting TRBD2. After removal of 6 bases from V and 2 bases from J, the junction contained 13 bases not matched to a gene. The CDR3 has 17 residues. Germline CDR1 KGHDR, CDR2 SFDVKD. CDR3 loop: CATSLGGAVGKQETQYF. In DNA, the CDR3 is TGTGCCACCAGTCTCGGGGGGGCAGTAGGTAAACAAGAGACCCAGTACTTC.

This clonotype was counted only a few times. The V call is TRBV4-2, the J call TRBJ2-1, with a weak D call TRBD2 (5 bases). The CDR3 length is 17 residues. CDR1 LGHNA and CDR2 YNFKEQ come from the germline V gene. Deletions cut 2 bases from V and 6 bases from J, with 20 bases between. The CDR3 DNA reads TGTGCCAGCAGCCAACCCCCCGGAGCTAGCTCGTCCAATGAGCAGTTCTTC. Its protein product is CASSQPPGASSSNEQFF.

This clonotype was seen only a few times. The chain couples TRBV11-2 to TRBJ2-3; 8 bases agree with TRBD2. V dropped 6 bases and J dropped 6; count of bases not matched to a gene: 11. Looked up from germline, CDR1 is SGHAT and CDR2 is FQNNGV. This CDR3 region has 15 residues. CDR3 coding DNA: TGTGCCAGCAGACCACTTGGCGGGGGGCGGGATACGCAGTATTTT. Its protein is CASRPLGGGRDTQYF.

The rearrangement uses TRBV15 and TRBJ1-4, with TRBD1 matching 12 bases. Trimming removed 7 bases from V and 7 bases from J; junction bases left unmatched: 10. CDR3 length: 16 amino acids. Germline V gene data show CDR1 as LNHNV and CDR2 as YYDKDF (reference sequence). Here the CDR3 reads CATNPNRGQGAEKLFF. For the CDR3, the DNA is TGTGCCACCAATCCGAACCGGGGACAGGGGGCTGAAAAACTGTTTTTT.

This clonotype was seen many times. The rearrangement uses TRBV20-1 and TRBJ1-6; 10 bases line up with TRBD1. After removal of 6 bases from V and 8 bases from J, the junction contained 10 bases not matched to a gene. Germline values: CDR1 DFQATT, CDR2 SNEGSKA (reference sequence). The length of the CDR3 is 15 residues. CDR3 sequence reads: CSAPIGGTGDSPLHF. CDR3 coding DNA: TGCAGTGCGCCGATAGGGGGGACAGGGGATTCACCCCTCCACTTT.

This clonotype was recorded at least ten times. The chain couples TRBV18 to TRBJ2-1, with D perhaps matching TRBD1 (5 bases). CDR1 KGHSH and CDR2 LQKENI come from the germline V gene. Trimming removed 4 bases from V and 10 bases from J, with 14 bases in between. There are 13 residues in the CDR3. The CDR3 coding sequence is TGTGCCAGCTCACTAGGGGCCTCCGCCGAGCAGTTCTTC. Amino acid sequence: CASSLGASAEQFF.

This clonotype was counted only a few times. J is TRBJ2-3 and V is TRBV6-1; no reliable D call. The CDR3 totals 13 residues. The V end lost 4 bases, the J end lost 0 bases, and 5 bases lay between the germline ends. CDR1 and CDR2 from the germline V gene are MNHNS and SASEGT. The CDR3 sequence is CASSASSTDTQYF. The CDR3 DNA follows: TGTGCCAGCAGTGCATCTAGCACAGATACGCAGTATTTT.

This clonotype was counted only a few times. The V call is TRBV7-8, the J call TRBJ2-5, with D perhaps matching TRBD1 (5 bases). V was trimmed by 3 bases and J by 0 bases, leaving 11 bases between them. The CDR3 covers 15 residues. Germline V gene lookup returns CDR1 SGHVS and CDR2 FQNEAQ. This chain's CDR3 is CASSFLQGYQETQYF. The CDR3 region has the DNA TGTGCCAGCAGCTTTCTCCAGGGCTACCAAGAGACCCAGTACTTC.

This clonotype was seen a few times. V is TRBV5-1 and J is TRBJ2-2; perhaps TRBD1 as D (5 bases). There are 15 residues in the CDR3. The V and J ends lost 5 bases and 5 bases respectively, with 16 bases between them. Germline V CDR1 and CDR2: SGHRS, YFSETQ. The CDR3 coding sequence is TGCGCCAGCAGTATGGGGCCGAGTGGGACCGGGGAGCTGTTTTTT. It translates to CASSMGPSGTGELFF. Together with reference TRBV5-1 and TRBJ2-2, the CDR3 gives the full variable domain: KAGVTQTPRYLIKTRGQQVTLSCSPISGHRSVSWYQQTPGQGLQFLFEYFSETQRNKGNFPGRFSGRQFSNSRSEMNVSTLELGDSALYLCASSMGPSGTGELFFGEGSRLTVL.